The 14 T cell receptor beta chains listed next were all sequenced from one sample in a study of OX40 agonist ivuxolimab in advanced cancers. TCRdb keeps only in-frame clones here, not all; method: immunoSEQ multiplex PCR. The sample lists around 76,000 clones, 90% to 95% occurring once. Source: CD4+ or CD8+ T cells sorted from blood, taken in a trial of the OX40 agonist ivuxolimab. The receptors stem from an adult with an advanced solid tumor such as melanoma, head and neck, liver or kidney cancer.

The V and J genes are TRBV27 and TRBJ2-5; TRBD1 matches 7 bases. Germline CDR1 is MNHEY and CDR2 is SMNVEV (reference sequence). V gave up 3 bases and J gave up 0 bases; unmatched junction bases: 4. The CDR3 length is 15 residues. The CDR3 DNA reads TGTGCCAGCAGTTTTTCGACAGGGAACCAAGAGACCCAGTACTTC. Protein product: CASSFSTGNQETQYF.

The V gene is TRBV5-4, the J gene TRBJ2-4; TRBD2 might be the D (5 bases). The CDR3 has 16 residues. Trimming stripped 4 bases from V and 3 bases from J, with 17 bases between. Germline loops: CDR1 SGHNT, CDR2 YYREEE (reference sequence). The CDR3, as DNA: TGTGCCAGCAGCCTAGACGGCGGGTCCGTCAAAAACATTCAGTACTTC. The encoded protein is CASSLDGGSVKNIQYF.

The V gene is TRBV28, the J gene TRBJ2-7, with 7 nucleotides matching TRBD1. This CDR3 spans 14 amino acids. Germline trimming cut 6 bases from V and 3 bases from J; bases unmatched to any gene: 8. CDR1 is MDHEN and CDR2 is SYDVKM in the germline V gene. The CDR3 bases are TGTGCCAGCAGGACCGGACAGGTTATCTACGAGCAGTACTTC. Encoded protein: CASRTGQVIYEQYF.

The J gene is TRBJ2-4, the V gene TRBV28, with 7 positions matching TRBD2. Germline lookup yields CDR1 MDHEN and CDR2 SYDVKM. V lost 5 bases, J lost 0 bases, and 7 bases stayed unmatched. The CDR3 spans 16 residues. Written as DNA, the CDR3 is TGTGCCAGCAGTATTAGCGGGCACCTAGCCAAAAACATTCAGTACTTC. This encodes CASSISGHLAKNIQYF.

As to this clone: The junction departs from germline at one end; a sequencing error may be responsible. The chain recombines TRBV7-2 with TRBJ2-1, with D unclear. The CDR3 loop spans 13 amino acids. Per germline, CDR1 SGHTA and CDR2 FQGNSA. CDR3 loop: CASSLGLQPRALF. In nucleotides, the CDR3 is TGTGCCAGCAGCTTAGGACTGCAGCCCAGAGCGCTCTTC.

The chain couples TRBV28 to TRBJ2-7, with 9 bases aligning to TRBD2. The CDR3 spans 15 residues. Losses at the gene ends were 3 bases for V and 6 bases for J; bases not matched to a gene: 9. Germline CDR1 is MDHEN and CDR2 is SYDVKM. The CDR3 sequence is CASSFSGTSSLEQYF. The CDR3 region has the DNA TGTGCCAGCAGTTTCTCCGGGACTAGCTCCCTCGAGCAGTACTTC. The full variable domain, with the rest looked up from reference TRBV28 and TRBJ2-7, is DVKVTQSSRYLVKRTGEKVFLECVQDMDHENMFWYRQDPGLGLRLIYFSYDVKMKEKGDIPEGYSVSREKKERFSLILESASTNQTSMYLCASSFSGTSSLEQYFGPGTRLTVT.

The rearrangement uses TRBV7-6 and TRBJ2-2, with 8 bases lining up with TRBD2. Germline-derived CDR1 and CDR2 are SGHVS and FNYEAQ. Trimming at V came to 3 bases and at J to 2 bases, leaving 8 bases not matched to a gene. CDR3 size: 17 residues. The CDR3 here is CASSFPTSGPNTGELFF. CDR3 in DNA: TGTGCCAGCAGCTTTCCCACTAGCGGCCCCAACACCGGGGAGCTGTTTTTT.

This chain connects TRBV4-1 to TRBJ2-7; D is undetermined. V lost 1 base to trimming and J lost 2 bases, with 9 bases between them. The CDR3 runs 14 residues. The germline V gene encodes CDR1 MGHRA and CDR2 YSYEKL. CDR3 DNA: TGCGCCAGCAGCCAAGCTGGTTTGCCCTACGAGCAGTACTTC. Translated, it gives CASSQAGLPYEQYF.

The chain has TRBV27 and TRBJ2-2; D call uncertain. This CDR3 region has 15 residues. Germline CDR1 and CDR2: MNHEY and SMNVEV (reference sequence). Trimming shortened V by 1 base and J by 4 bases, and 10 bases separated the two germline ends. The CDR3: CASSLFGVGTGELFF. The CDR3 DNA reads TGTGCCAGCAGTTTATTTGGGGTGGGCACCGGGGAGCTGTTTTTT.

The gene calls are TRBV4-1 and TRBJ2-1; tentative D call: TRBD2 (5 bases). The V end was cut by 0 bases, the J end by 0 bases, with 12 bases between. The CDR3 is made up of 17 amino acids. Looked up from germline, CDR1 is MGHRA and CDR2 is YSYEKL. CDR3 amino acids: CASSQERVGSSYNEQFF. The CDR3 region has the DNA TGCGCCAGCAGCCAAGAAAGGGTGGGGAGCTCCTACAATGAGCAGTTCTTC.

This rearrangement joins TRBV7-2 to TRBJ1-1, with D possibly matching TRBD1 (6 bases). The V and J ends lost 6 bases and 3 bases respectively, with 23 bases between them. This CDR3 has 17 residues. CDR1 and CDR2 from the germline V gene are SGHTA and FQGNSA. The CDR3 nucleotides are TGTGCCAGCAGTTATCCGCCGGGGCAGGGGTACGACACTGAAGCTTTCTTT. Translating gives CASSYPPGQGYDTEAFF.

This chain links TRBV19 with TRBJ2-1, with 11 bases that match TRBD2. Trimming took 6 bases from V and 3 from J; bases not matched to a gene: 4. Germline V gene lookup returns CDR1 LNHDA and CDR2 SQIVND (reference sequence). This CDR3 spans 15 amino acids. CDR3 loop: CASRTGLAGYNEQFF. DNA for the CDR3: TGTGCCAGTAGAACCGGACTAGCGGGCTACAATGAGCAGTTCTTC. Full variable domain (remainder filled in from reference TRBV19 and TRBJ2-1): DGGITQSPKYLFRKEGQNVTLSCEQNLNHDAMYWYRQDPGQGLRLIYYSQIVNDFQKGDIAEGYSVSREKKESFPLTVTSAQKNPTAFYLCASRTGLAGYNEQFFGPGTRLTVL.

The V gene is TRBV7-2, the J gene TRBJ2-7; 7 bases match TRBD1. V shed 3 bases and J 1 base; nucleotides not matched to a gene: 3. In germline, CDR1 is SGHTA, CDR2 FQGNSA. The CDR3 contains 14 residues. CDR3 sequence (DNA): TGTGCCAGCAGCTTCCGGGACAGTTCCTACGAGCAGTACTTC. This translates into CASSFRDSSYEQYF.

The chain employs TRBV4-3 and TRBJ2-7; 7 nucleotides match TRBD2. The germline gives CDR1 LGHNA, CDR2 YSLEER. There are 15 residues in the CDR3. V lost 1 base and J lost 6; bases outside the gene matches: 9. The CDR3 DNA sequence: TGCGCCAGCAGCCAAGCATGGGCGGGAGTCGGCGAGCAGTACTTC. Translating it yields CASSQAWAGVGEQYF.